This T cell receptor beta chain was recovered during a study of T cells in tuberculosis. Across the study: PBMC were archived before or within 7 days of starting treatment. Points from the study as a whole: The TCR-beta difference was not significant; alpha differences partly reflected length. Active tuberculosis alpha repertoires lay closer to GMM-specific TCRs than controls'. Classification accuracy was about 90% (AUROC 0.7 to 0.95) with the GMM-specific repertoire.

Profiled with immunoSEQ multiplex PCR; TCRdb holds only in-frame clones, not every one. This table has approximately 30,000 clones, 87% appearing once. Noted time point: new active TB diagnosis, blood taken before or within 7 days of starting treatment. In the case of this clone: Its target is not known.

Trimming left V 7 bases short and J 0 bases short, with 17 bases between. The CDR3 extends over 15 amino acids. Germline V gives CDR1 SQVTM, CDR2 ANQGSEA. The chain combines TRBV29-1 with TRBJ2-3; weak D call: TRBD2 (5 bases). The source material was PBMCs, sampled at tuberculosis diagnosis. This receptor was identified in an adult with tuberculosis. The CDR3 DNA reads TGCAGCGCGACTATGACTCCCGGTAGCACAGATACGCAGTATTTT. This translates into CSATMTPGSTDTQYF.